Listed below are T cell receptor beta chains from one sample, sequenced in a study of T-cell memory formation after mild COVID-19. TCRdb reanalysed the 5' RACE reads using MiXCR and keeps one entry per CDR3 protein. The profile shows under 450,000 distinct CDR3 sequences, 20% to 30% of them singletons. The sequencing input was PBMCs or a T cell subset sorted from them (not recorded which). Every receptor here comes from an adult woman who had mild COVID-19 (a few samples of this study predate the infection). Cell type and time point are not known. Both conserved end residues are part of each CDR3. The D gene is left open where the match is weak. Not every row has a clone size; where given, it reads once, few, many or a size class.

v_call: TRBV7-9
d_call: NA
clone_size: NA
j_call: TRBJ2-1
cdr3_nt: TGTGCCAGCAGCTTAGCGTACAGGAGCTCCTACAATGAGCAGTTCTTC
cdr3_aa: CASSLAYRSSYNEQFF

v_call: TRBV24-1
d_call: TRBD1
clone_size: NA
j_call: TRBJ2-1
cdr3_nt: TGTGCCACCAGTGATCAAGAGGGACAGATCAATGAGCAGTTCTTC
cdr3_aa: CATSDQEGQINEQFF

v_call: TRBV9
d_call: NA
clone_size: few
j_call: TRBJ1-6
cdr3_nt: TGTGCCAGCAGCGTAGAGCCTGGAGCTTCACCCCTCCACTTT
cdr3_aa: CASSVEPGASPLHF

v_call: TRBV7-9
d_call: NA
clone_size: NA
j_call: TRBJ2-7
cdr3_nt: TGTGCCAGCAGACCCAACGATCTCTCCGAAGGTGGCTACGAGCAGTACTTC
cdr3_aa: CASRPNDLSEGGYEQYF

v_call: TRBV30
d_call: NA
clone_size: NA
j_call: TRBJ1-1
cdr3_nt: TGTGCCTGGAGTCCGTATTCTAACACTGAAGCTTTCTTT
cdr3_aa: CAWSPYSNTEAFF

v_call: TRBV15
d_call: NA
clone_size: NA
j_call: TRBJ2-7
cdr3_nt: TGTGCCACCAGCAACGACCTAGACTACGAGCAGTACTTC
cdr3_aa: CATSNDLDYEQYF

v_call: TRBV7-2
d_call: TRBD1
clone_size: NA
j_call: TRBJ2-3
cdr3_nt: TGTGCCAGCAGCTGGGACAGGGCAAAAGATACGCAGTATTTT
cdr3_aa: CASSWDRAKDTQYF

v_call: TRBV7-9
d_call: NA
clone_size: NA
j_call: TRBJ2-7
cdr3_nt: TGTGCCAGCAGCCCGGCGAACAGCATAAGCTACGAGCAGTACTTC
cdr3_aa: CASSPANSISYEQYF

v_call: TRBV21-1
d_call: NA
clone_size: NA
j_call: TRBJ2-1
cdr3_nt: TGTGCCAGCAGTGACGCTGAGCAGTTCTTC
cdr3_aa: CASSDAEQFF

v_call: TRBV30
d_call: NA
clone_size: NA
j_call: TRBJ2-5
cdr3_nt: TGTGCCTGGAGTTGGGGGCTAGCGGTGGACGGAGAGACCCAGTACTTC
cdr3_aa: CAWSWGLAVDGETQYF

v_call: TRBV11-2
d_call: NA
clone_size: NA
j_call: TRBJ2-3
cdr3_nt: TGTGCCAGCAGTCGACGGGCGGCATCCCTCACAGATACGCAGTATTTT
cdr3_aa: CASSRRAASLTDTQYF

v_call: TRBV7-9
d_call: NA
clone_size: few
j_call: TRBJ1-1
cdr3_nt: TGTGCCAGCAGACCACACGGGGAGAACACTGAAGCTTTCTTT
cdr3_aa: CASRPHGENTEAFF

v_call: TRBV7-8
d_call: TRBD1
clone_size: few
j_call: TRBJ2-7
cdr3_nt: TGTGCCAGCAGCTTAATTGGGGGGACAGGGCCCTACGAGCAGTACTTC
cdr3_aa: CASSLIGGTGPYEQYF

v_call: TRBV7-6
d_call: TRBD2
clone_size: NA
j_call: TRBJ2-3
cdr3_nt: TGTGCCAGCAGCTGGGGGGGGATCAGCACAGATACGCAGTATTTT
cdr3_aa: CASSWGGISTDTQYF

v_call: TRBV2
d_call: NA
clone_size: NA
j_call: TRBJ2-4
cdr3_nt: TGTGCCAGCAGTGAAGCTAGGACAGATACAGCCAAAAACATTCAGTACTTC
cdr3_aa: CASSEARTDTAKNIQYF

v_call: TRBV2
d_call: TRBD2
clone_size: few
j_call: TRBJ2-3
cdr3_nt: TGTGCCAGCAGAAATGGGCGGGAGCTGAATACGCAGTATTTT
cdr3_aa: CASRNGRELNTQYF

v_call: TRBV30
d_call: NA
clone_size: NA
j_call: TRBJ1-1
cdr3_nt: TGTGCCTGGAGCGAACAGGGAGCGGAAGCTTTCTTT
cdr3_aa: CAWSEQGAEAFF

v_call: TRBV7-6
d_call: NA
clone_size: few
j_call: TRBJ2-7
cdr3_nt: TGTGCCAGCAGCTTAATCCCTACGGGTTTTAAATACGAGCAGTACTTC
cdr3_aa: CASSLIPTGFKYEQYF

v_call: TRBV7-9
d_call: TRBD1
clone_size: NA
j_call: TRBJ2-7
cdr3_nt: TGTGCCAGCCGGACAGGGGGCAACTACGAGCAGTACTTC
cdr3_aa: CASRTGGNYEQYF

v_call: TRBV5-1
d_call: NA
clone_size: few
j_call: TRBJ1-4
cdr3_nt: TGCGCCAGCAGCTCCGGACCGACCACTGATGAAAAACTGTTTTTT
cdr3_aa: CASSSGPTTDEKLFF

v_call: TRBV29-1
d_call: NA
clone_size: NA
j_call: TRBJ1-1
cdr3_nt: TGCAGCGTCGGGCAGGGACCCTCGAACACTGAAGCTTTCTTT
cdr3_aa: CSVGQGPSNTEAFF

v_call: TRBV7-6
d_call: NA
clone_size: NA
j_call: TRBJ2-7
cdr3_nt: TGTGCCAGCAGCCCACAGATACTACAGGAACTCTCCTACGAGCAGTACTTC
cdr3_aa: CASSPQILQELSYEQYF

v_call: TRBV7-6
d_call: TRBD1
clone_size: NA
j_call: TRBJ1-1
cdr3_nt: TGTGCCAGCAGCTTAGCAGGACAGGGAAGGTCCGAGCTGAACACTGAAGCTTTCTTT
cdr3_aa: CASSLAGQGRSELNTEAFF

v_call: TRBV29-1
d_call: TRBD1
clone_size: NA
j_call: TRBJ1-2
cdr3_nt: TGCAGCGTTCGGGGACAGAATAACTATGGCTACACCTTC
cdr3_aa: CSVRGQNNYGYTF

v_call: TRBV7-9
d_call: TRBD1
clone_size: few
j_call: TRBJ2-3
cdr3_nt: TGTGCCAGCAGCCACGAGACAGGGGGCGTGGATACGCAGTATTTT
cdr3_aa: CASSHETGGVDTQYF

v_call: TRBV5-6
d_call: TRBD1
clone_size: NA
j_call: TRBJ2-7
cdr3_nt: TGTGCCAGCAGCCAACTCTCGACAGGGGTGGCGTTCTACGAGCAGTACTTC
cdr3_aa: CASSQLSTGVAFYEQYF

v_call: TRBV10-3
d_call: TRBD2
clone_size: NA
j_call: TRBJ2-1
cdr3_nt: TGTGCCATCAGGAGACTAGCGGGAGTCTACAATGAGCAGTTCTTC
cdr3_aa: CAIRRLAGVYNEQFF

v_call: TRBV7-2
d_call: NA
clone_size: few
j_call: TRBJ2-7
cdr3_nt: TGTGCCAGCAGCCTCCTTACGGGTCACGAGCAGTACTTC
cdr3_aa: CASSLLTGHEQYF

v_call: TRBV18
d_call: NA
clone_size: few
j_call: TRBJ1-1
cdr3_nt: TGTGCCAGCTCATTACAGGGCGAGAGCACTGAAGCTTTCTTT
cdr3_aa: CASSLQGESTEAFF

v_call: TRBV4-2
d_call: NA
clone_size: few
j_call: TRBJ2-5
cdr3_nt: TGTGCCAGCAGCCATGTACTAGCAGATCTCAAAGAGACCCAGTACTTC
cdr3_aa: CASSHVLADLKETQYF

v_call: TRBV20-1
d_call: TRBD2
clone_size: NA
j_call: TRBJ2-4
cdr3_nt: TGCAGTGCTAGGGGTACCGGGGGACTAGTCAAAAACATTCAGTACTTC
cdr3_aa: CSARGTGGLVKNIQYF

v_call: TRBV5-1
d_call: TRBD2
clone_size: NA
j_call: TRBJ2-5
cdr3_nt: TGCGCCAGCAGGAAGACTAGCGGTCAACCGGAGACCCAGTACTTC
cdr3_aa: CASRKTSGQPETQYF

v_call: TRBV7-3
d_call: TRBD2
clone_size: few
j_call: TRBJ2-3
cdr3_nt: TGTGCCAGCAGCTTCATCGGGGGGGCTGCAGATACGCAGTATTTT
cdr3_aa: CASSFIGGAADTQYF

v_call: TRBV3-1
d_call: TRBD2
clone_size: NA
j_call: TRBJ2-3
cdr3_nt: TGTGCCAGCAGCCCGTCGGGACTAGCGGGGAACACTAGCACAGATACGCAGTATTTT
cdr3_aa: CASSPSGLAGNTSTDTQYF

v_call: TRBV18
d_call: NA
clone_size: NA
j_call: TRBJ1-1
cdr3_nt: TGTGCCAGCTCCACACCCCGAGGGAACACTGAAGCTTTCTTT
cdr3_aa: CASSTPRGNTEAFF

v_call: TRBV5-1
d_call: TRBD1
clone_size: NA
j_call: TRBJ2-7
cdr3_nt: TGCGCCAGCAGTTATGACAGGGGCGCGGGTTCCGAGCAGTACTTC
cdr3_aa: CASSYDRGAGSEQYF

v_call: TRBV4-3
d_call: TRBD1
clone_size: few
j_call: TRBJ1-3
cdr3_nt: TGCGCCAGCAGCCAAGAACCGACAGGGGTGTCAGGAAACACCATATATTTT
cdr3_aa: CASSQEPTGVSGNTIYF

v_call: TRBV7-8
d_call: NA
clone_size: many
j_call: TRBJ2-6
cdr3_nt: TGTGCCAGCAGTCCAGGGTCTTCTGGGGCCAACGTCCTGACTTTC
cdr3_aa: CASSPGSSGANVLTF

v_call: TRBV5-1
d_call: NA
clone_size: few
j_call: TRBJ2-1
cdr3_nt: TGCGCCAGCAGCTTGGACTGGTCCTACAATGAGCAGTTCTTC
cdr3_aa: CASSLDWSYNEQFF